The TCR beta chain described here comes from a study of STAT5B mutations in CD4+ large granular lymphocyte leukemia. General study findings and limits: Compared with healthy controls (2/35), patient top clones favored TRBV06 (8/27). About 26% of private leukemic clonotypes occurred rarely in other patients' non-leukemic repertoires.

Sequencing used immunoSEQ multiplex PCR; TCRdb keeps in-frame clones, though not all of them. The sample lists approximately 27,000 clones, approximately 81% occurring once. Trimming cost V 7 bases and J 5 bases, with 16 bases left between them. The V gene's germline CDR1 is MNHNS and CDR2 SASEGT. The CDR3 is made up of 14 amino acids. Healthy controls were blood donor buffy coats. A word on this clone: What it binds is unknown.

The J gene is TRBJ2-3, the V gene TRBV6-1; tentatively, D is TRBD2 (5 bases). The origin of this receptor is a human donor in good health. Sequenced: CD4+ T cells from blood buffy coats. The CDR3 region is CASKGLVGEDTQYF. The CDR3 coding sequence is TGTGCCAGCAAAGGACTGGTCGGAGAAGATACGCAGTATTTT.